This TCR beta chain was observed in a study of OX40 agonist ivuxolimab in advanced cancers. The overall study: Anti-PD-1, anti-PD-L1 or anti-CTLA-4 therapy given earlier was allowed, and approximately 43% had some.

CDR1 and CDR2 from the germline V gene are SGHAT and FQDESV (reference sequence). The CDR3 extends over 16 amino acids. With 4 bases clipped from V and 5 bases from J, the junction kept 6 bases outside the gene matches. Study findings and constraints: Compared with CD4+, CD8+ T cells on average had more expanded clones. By week 6 at 0.1 to 3.0 mg/kg, blood CD4+ and CD8+ T cells had expanded clonally. The antigen specificity of the peripheral T cells (those that were expanded) was not determined.

Profiled with immunoSEQ multiplex PCR; TCRdb holds only in-frame clones, not every one. Here the sample spans roughly 62,000 clones, less than 90% being singletons. About this clone: Its cognate antigen is unknown.

The specimen was CD4+ or CD8+ T cells sorted from blood, collected in a trial of the OX40 agonist ivuxolimab. V gene TRBV11-1 combines with J gene TRBJ2-5, with 14 positions matching TRBD2. This clonotype was obtained from an adult with an advanced solid tumor such as melanoma, head and neck, liver or kidney cancer. CDR3 nucleotide sequence: TGTGCCAGCAGCTCAAGGACTAGCGGGGGGTCGGAGACCCAGTACTTC. Translation: CASSSRTSGGSETQYF.